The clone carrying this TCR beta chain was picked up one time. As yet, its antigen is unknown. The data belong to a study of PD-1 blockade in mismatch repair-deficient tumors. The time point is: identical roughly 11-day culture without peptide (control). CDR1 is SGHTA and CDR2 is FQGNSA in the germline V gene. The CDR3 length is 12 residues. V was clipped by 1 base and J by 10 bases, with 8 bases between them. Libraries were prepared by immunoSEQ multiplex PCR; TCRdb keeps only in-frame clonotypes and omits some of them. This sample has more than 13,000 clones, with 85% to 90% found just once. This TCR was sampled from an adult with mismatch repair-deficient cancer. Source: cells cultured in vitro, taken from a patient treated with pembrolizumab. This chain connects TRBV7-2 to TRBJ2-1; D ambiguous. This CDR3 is CASSLEWQEQFF. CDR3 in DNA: TGTGCCAGCAGCTTAGAATGGCAGGAGCAGTTCTTC.